This passage covers 19 T cell receptor beta chains from one sample sequenced in a study of blood T cells in healthy people across ages. Together with a sample-barcoded 5' primer, a J-beta primer mix was included in a second PCR lasting roughly 6 to 12 cycles. MiXCR, run by TCRdb on the 5' RACE reads, gives a single entry per CDR3 protein. The sample has about 780,000 distinct CDR3 sequences; 35% to 50% are singletons. Input material: blood. These receptors all stem from a man older than 75 in good health.

The chain links TRBV2 to TRBJ2-1, with 12 bases identical to TRBD2. The CDR3 sequence is 15 residues long. Germline V gene data show CDR1 as SNHLY and CDR2 as FYNNEI. V dropped 5 bases and J dropped 5; count of bases not matched to a gene: 4. CDR3 region: CASSLLAGGHNEQFF. The CDR3 coding sequence is TGTGCCAGCAGTTTACTAGCGGGAGGCCACAATGAGCAGTTCTTC.

With respect to this clonotype: Relative to the germline gene, one junction end is altered; a read error may explain this. The chain uses TRBV20-1 and TRBJ2-7; D assignment may be TRBD1 or TRBD2 (5 bases each). This CDR3 comprises 14 residues. The germline V gene has CDR1 DFQATT and CDR2 SNEGSKA (reference sequence). The CDR3 here is CCARDSGPTYEQYF. CDR3 sequence (DNA): TGCTGTGCTAGAGATTCGGGACCCACCTACGAGCAGTACTTC.

This clonotype was detected many times. This chain links TRBV29-1 with TRBJ2-7, with D hard to call. The CDR3 contains 11 residues. Germline V gives CDR1 SQVTM, CDR2 ANQGSEA. The ends were cut back, 5 bases at V and 4 bases at J, with 9 bases in the middle. For the CDR3, the DNA is TGCAGCGTTAGACGGATGTACGAGCAGTACTTC. Amino acid sequence: CSVRRMYEQYF.

This clonotype has a single count. One junction end disagrees with the germline gene, perhaps due to a read error. The chain combines TRBV4-3 with TRBJ1-1; D is uncertain. The germline CDR1 and CDR2 sequences are LGHNA and YSLEER. This CDR3 is 14 amino acids long. CDR3 residues: CASRQAGVGTEAFF. CDR3 in DNA: TGCGCCAGCAGACAAGCCGGGGTGGGCACTGAAGCTTTCTTT.

This clonotype was detected ten times or more. The V call is TRBV14, the J call TRBJ2-3; D is ambiguous. Germline lookup yields CDR1 SGHDN and CDR2 FVKESK. Trimming cost V 3 bases and J 6 bases, with 19 bases left between them. CDR3 length: 16 amino acids. CDR3 coding DNA: TGTGCCAGCAGCCATCACCGGGCCGCGAGAAGCGATACGCAGTATTTT. This gives the protein CASSHHRAARSDTQYF.

This clonotype was recorded a few times. CDR3 sequence: CASRTNGGYEQYF. The DNA for the CDR3 is TGTGCCAGCAGGACCAATGGGGGCTACGAGCAGTACTTC. The rearrangement links TRBV28 to TRBJ2-7; either TRBD1 or TRBD2 may fit D (5 bases each). With 6 bases removed from V and 3 bases from J, the gap between germline ends came to 12 bases. The CDR3 is made up of 13 amino acids. CDR1 and CDR2 (germline): MDHEN, SYDVKM.

This clonotype was seen only a few times. V gene TRBV7-2 combines with J gene TRBJ1-2; maybe TRBD1 (6 bases). The CDR3 runs to 14 residues. The germline V and J ends were trimmed by 0 bases and 5 bases, with 10 bases remaining between them. CDR1 SGHTA and CDR2 FQGNSA come from the germline V gene. The CDR3 bases are TGTGCCAGCAGCTTAGCGGGGGCTGGGTATGGCTACACCTTC. Translated: CASSLAGAGYGYTF.

As regards this clonotype: Mismatch with germline at one junction end may stem from a read error. J is TRBJ2-7 and V is TRBV5-1; D is uncertain. CDR1 is SGHRS, CDR2 YFSETQ, per germline. The CDR3 extends over 13 amino acids. The CDR3 DNA is TGCGCCAACAGCGTGGCCGTCGACAACGAGCAGTACTTC. This sequence encodes CANSVAVDNEQYF.

This clonotype was detected ten times or more. Here the CDR3 reads CASSLALRALAGGYNEQFF. CDR3 nucleotide sequence: TGCGCCAGCAGCTTGGCCCTCAGGGCATTAGCGGGAGGTTACAATGAGCAGTTCTTC. V is TRBV5-1 and J is TRBJ2-1, with TRBD2 matching 10 bases. This CDR3 spans 19 amino acids. The J segment lost 4 bases and the V segment lost 0 bases, leaving 13 bases of the junction unmatched. Looked up from germline, CDR1 is SGHRS and CDR2 is YFSETQ.

J is TRBJ2-1 and V is TRBV20-1; 9 bases map to TRBD2. The junction had 5 bases not matched to a gene; V was cut back by 2 bases and J by 9 bases. This CDR3 has 13 residues. The germline CDR1 and CDR2 sequences are DFQATT and SNEGSKA (reference sequence). This CDR3 is CSARRRGGTEQFF. As DNA, the CDR3 is TGCAGTGCTAGACGGCGGGGGGGAACTGAGCAGTTCTTC.

The rearrangement joins TRBV29-1 to TRBJ2-2; D unresolved. This CDR3 has 15 residues. V was clipped by 6 bases and J by 0 bases, with 14 bases between them. Germline CDR1 reads SQVTM; CDR2 reads ANQGSEA. Written as DNA, the CDR3 is TGCAGCGTCCTTGACGAGTTCGCGAACACCGGGGAGCTGTTTTTT. Its translation: CSVLDEFANTGELFF.

The chain is built from TRBV3-1 and TRBJ2-1; 11 nucleotides align to TRBD2. This CDR3 has 17 residues. J lost 1 base, V lost 2 bases, and 4 bases had no gene match. CDR1 is LGHDT and CDR2 is YNNKEL in the germline V gene (reference sequence). CDR3 nucleotides: TGTGCCAGCAGCCAAAAAATAGCGGGAGGGTCCTACAATGAGCAGTTCTTC. Its translation is CASSQKIAGGSYNEQFF.

As to this clonotype: The junction departs from the called germline gene at one end, perhaps through a read error. The CDR3 bases are TGCGCCAGCAACCAAGCCGTCCCTAGCGGGGTCACAGATACGCAGTATTTT. Translating it yields CASNQAVPSGVTDTQYF. The rearrangement links TRBV4-1 to TRBJ2-3; 9 nucleotides match TRBD2. Germline CDR1 is MGHRA and CDR2 is YSYEKL. This CDR3 has 17 amino acids.

The V gene is TRBV5-4, the J gene TRBJ2-5; TRBD1 is a possible D gene (6 bases). Between the trimmed V and J ends, which lost 3 bases and 4 bases, there was a span of 13 bases. Germline V gene data show CDR1 as SGHNT and CDR2 as YYREEE (reference sequence). The CDR3 covers 14 residues. CDR3 region: CASSSKQGRETQYF. The DNA for the CDR3 is TGTGCCAGCAGCTCAAAACAGGGCAGAGAGACCCAGTACTTC.

The chain employs TRBV4-3 and TRBJ2-4; tentatively, D is TRBD1 (5 bases). The J call may not be correct, given that the DNA end is closer to TRBJ2-7. The germline gives CDR1 LGHNA, CDR2 YSLEER. The CDR3 is 14 residues long. The DNA of the CDR3 is TGCGCCAGCAGCCGGGGTACAGGAACCTACGAGCAGTACTTC. Translating gives CASSRGTGTYEQYF.

The chain couples TRBV2 to TRBJ2-4; D is possibly TRBD1 (6 bases). CDR1 and CDR2 (germline): SNHLY, FYNNEI. The ends were cut back, 6 bases at V and 3 bases at J, with 9 bases in the middle. The CDR3 length is 13 residues. CDR3 protein: CASRAGDKNIQYF. The CDR3 DNA sequence: TGTGCCAGCAGAGCAGGGGACAAAAACATTCAGTACTTC. The complete variable domain, with remaining parts taken from reference TRBV2 and TRBJ2-4, reads EPEVTQTPSHQVTQMGQEVILRCVPISNHLYFYWYRQILGQKVEFLVSFYNNEISEKSEIFDDQFSVERPDGSNFTLKIRSTKLEDSAMYFCASRAGDKNIQYFGAGTRLSVL.

The sample holds a few counts of this clonotype. J is TRBJ2-7 and V is TRBV20-1; D possibly matches TRBD1 or TRBD2 (5 bases each). The CDR3 runs 17 residues. Looked up from germline, CDR1 is DFQATT and CDR2 is SNEGSKA (reference sequence). With 0 bases removed from V and 3 bases from J, the gap between germline ends came to 21 bases. The CDR3 DNA sequence: TGCAGTGCTAGAGATCGGCACGACTATTCGGGACGCTACGAGCAGTACTTC. Translation: CSARDRHDYSGRYEQYF.

The rearrangement joins TRBV7-9 to TRBJ1-4; tentatively, D is TRBD1 (5 bases). CDR3 size: 12 residues. V was trimmed by 4 bases and J by 8 bases, leaving 8 bases between them. The germline CDR1 and CDR2 sequences are SEHNR and FQNEAQ (reference sequence). CDR3 coding DNA: TGTGCCAGCAGCTGGGACCCCGAAAAACTGTTTTTT. Translated, it gives CASSWDPEKLFF.

The V call is TRBV7-3, the J call TRBJ1-2, with TRBD1 as a possible D gene (6 bases). Germline values: CDR1 SGHTA, CDR2 FQGTGA. The CDR3 is 17 amino acids. Trimming pared 5 bases from V and 0 bases from J, leaving 19 bases between. CDR3 in DNA: TGTGCCAGCAGCCTACACCCCCCCGGGACAACTAACTATGGCTACACCTTC. Its translation: CASSLHPPGTTNYGYTF.